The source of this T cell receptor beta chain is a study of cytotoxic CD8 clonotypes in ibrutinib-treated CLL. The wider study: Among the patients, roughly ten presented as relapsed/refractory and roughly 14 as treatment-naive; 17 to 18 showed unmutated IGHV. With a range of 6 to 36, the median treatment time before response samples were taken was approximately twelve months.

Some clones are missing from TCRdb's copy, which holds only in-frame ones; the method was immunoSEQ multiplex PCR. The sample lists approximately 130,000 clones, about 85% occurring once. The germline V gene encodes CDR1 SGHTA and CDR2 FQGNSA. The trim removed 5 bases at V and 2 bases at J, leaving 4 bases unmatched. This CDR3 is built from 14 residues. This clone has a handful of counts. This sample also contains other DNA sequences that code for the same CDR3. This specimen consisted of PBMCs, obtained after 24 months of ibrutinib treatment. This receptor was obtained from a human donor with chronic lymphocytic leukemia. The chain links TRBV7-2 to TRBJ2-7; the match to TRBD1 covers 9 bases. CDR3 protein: CASSPRTGAYEQYF. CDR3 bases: TGTGCCAGCAGCCCACGGACAGGGGCCTACGAGCAGTACTTC.